Listed below are T cell receptor beta chains from one sample, sequenced in a study of multiple sclerosis patients with progressive multifocal leukoencephalopathy. Assay: immunoSEQ multiplex PCR; the TCRdb copy retains only in-frame clones and omits some. The sample shows more than 30,000 clones, roughly 87% of them seen only once. Here the sequenced sample was PBMCs, taken from a patient treated with natalizumab. The receptors were gathered from a woman aged 40-49 years with progressive multifocal leukoencephalopathy. The CDR3 runs from the conserved cysteine through the conserved F or W. A D gene is named only where the DNA matches it firmly. Clone size is given for some rows only: seen once, a few or many times, or a class if the clone is expanded.

cdr3_aa,cdr3_nt,v_call,clone_size,d_call,j_call
CASSLVAGGRDEQYF,TGTGCCAGCAGCTTGGTGGCAGGGGGAAGAGACGAGCAGTACTTC,TRBV5-4,.,TRBD1,TRBJ2-7
CASSLPLNTEAFF,TGTGCCAGCAGCTTACCCCTGAACACTGAAGCTTTCTTT,TRBV21-1,.,.,TRBJ1-1
CASSPQPGANVLTF,TGTGCCAGCTCACCACAGCCAGGGGCCAACGTCCTGACTTTC,TRBV18,few,.,TRBJ2-6
CSVEVELQNIQYF,TGCAGCGTTGAAGTAGAACTACAAAACATTCAGTACTTC,TRBV29-1,.,.,TRBJ2-4
CSVEAPDRDGNQPQHF,TGCAGCGTTGAAGCCCCAGACAGGGATGGCAATCAGCCCCAGCATTTT,TRBV29-1,.,TRBD1,TRBJ1-5
CASAVDRIYNEQFF,TGTGCCAGCGCGGTTGACAGGATATACAATGAGCAGTTCTTC,TRBV13,.,.,TRBJ2-1
CASSIEGLDTDTQYF,TGTGCCAGTAGTATAGAGGGACTAGACACAGATACGCAGTATTTT,TRBV19,.,TRBD2,TRBJ2-3
CSARTLYGYTF,TGCAGTGCTAGGACCCTTTATGGCTACACCTTC,TRBV20-1,.,.,TRBJ1-2
CASSKGAYSYEQYF,TGTGCCAGCAGCAAGGGCGCTTACTCCTACGAGCAGTACTTC,TRBV7-2,.,.,TRBJ2-7
CASNHRGQDNQPQHF,TGTGCCAGCAACCACAGGGGGCAGGACAATCAGCCCCAGCATTTT,TRBV6-5,.,TRBD1,TRBJ1-5
CASGYLSSNQPQHF,TGTGCTAGTGGTTATCTCTCTAGCAATCAGCCCCAGCATTTT,TRBV12-5,.,.,TRBJ1-5
CASSFGTAYNEQFF,TGTGCCAGCAGCTTCGGGACAGCATACAATGAGCAGTTCTTC,TRBV7-2,.,TRBD1,TRBJ2-1
CASRGLFQETQYF,TGCGCCAGCAGAGGACTATTCCAAGAGACCCAGTACTTC,TRBV10-2,.,.,TRBJ2-5
CASSSGQGGAAFF,TGCGCCAGCAGCTCCGGACAGGGTGGAGCAGCTTTCTTT,TRBV5-1,.,TRBD1,TRBJ1-1
CASSPWAQRGAANTGELFF,TGCGCCAGCAGCCCGTGGGCCCAGCGGGGGGCCGCGAACACCGGGGAGCTGTTTTTT,TRBV5-1,few,TRBD2,TRBJ2-2
CASSLVGSGSNQETQYF,TGTGCCAGCAGCTTAGTTGGTAGCGGGAGCAACCAAGAGACCCAGTACTTC,TRBV7-2,once,TRBD2,TRBJ2-5
CASSVGDGPGLYTGELFF,TGTGCCAGCAGCGTTGGGGACGGTCCCGGTTTGTATACCGGGGAGCTGTTTTTT,TRBV9,once,.,TRBJ2-2
CAWSGLAGGSLDLNEQFF,TGTGCCTGGAGTGGACTAGCGGGGGGGTCTCTTGATCTCAATGAGCAGTTCTTC,TRBV30,.,TRBD2,TRBJ2-1
CASSLQGMNTEAFF,TGCGCCAGCAGTCTGCAGGGGATGAACACTGAAGCTTTCTTT,TRBV23-1,.,.,TRBJ1-1
CASSVEVLGVNTEAFF,TGTGCCAGCAGCGTAGAGGTCCTGGGGGTGAACACTGAAGCTTTCTTT,TRBV9,.,.,TRBJ1-1
CASSYRTGEYTEAFF,TGTGCCAGCAGCTACAGGACAGGGGAGTACACTGAAGCTTTCTTT,TRBV5-6,.,TRBD1,TRBJ1-1
CASSQDHGGHGELFF,TGCGCCAGCAGCCAAGATCACGGGGGGCACGGGGAGCTGTTTTTT,TRBV4-3,.,.,TRBJ2-2
CASRLTPGQGNTEAFF,TGTGCCAGCAGATTAACCCCCGGACAGGGGAACACTGAAGCTTTCTTT,TRBV5-4,.,TRBD1,TRBJ1-1
CAWRQSSYEQYF,TGTGCCTGGAGACAGAGCTCCTACGAGCAGTACTTC,TRBV30,once,.,TRBJ2-7
CASSTGTGSYEQYF,TGCGCCAGCAGTACGGGGACAGGGTCCTACGAGCAGTACTTC,TRBV4-3,.,TRBD1,TRBJ2-7
CSATGETQYF,TGCAGTGCTACTGGGGAGACCCAGTACTTC,TRBV20-1,.,.,TRBJ2-5
CASISGRVPLGTDTQYF,TGTGCCAGCATTAGCGGGAGGGTACCCCTAGGCACAGATACGCAGTATTTT,TRBV2,.,TRBD2,TRBJ2-3
CASRGTGGSTDTQYF,TGTGCCAGCAGGGGAACAGGGGGGAGCACAGATACGCAGTATTTT,TRBV6-5,.,TRBD1,TRBJ2-3
CATSREKLYEQYF,TGTGCCACCAGCAGAGAGAAACTGTACGAGCAGTACTTC,TRBV15,.,.,TRBJ2-7
CAWRGLAYEQYF,TGTGCCTGGAGGGGGTTGGCCTACGAGCAGTACTTC,TRBV30,.,.,TRBJ2-7
CASTLGGMGTGELFF,TGTGCCAGTACCCTAGGGGGGATGGGCACCGGGGAGCTGTTTTTT,TRBV19,.,.,TRBJ2-2
CASSEAWTGQSKAFF,TGTGCCAGCAGTGAAGCATGGACAGGGCAGTCTAAAGCTTTCTTT,TRBV6-1,once,TRBD1,TRBJ1-1
CASSSSSPGRGEQFF,TGCGCCAGCAGCTCGTCTAGCCCCGGGAGGGGTGAGCAGTTCTTC,TRBV4-3,.,TRBD2,TRBJ2-1
CASSPLRTALAKNIQYF,TGTGCCAGCTCACCACTTCGGACAGCGCTAGCCAAAAACATTCAGTACTTC,TRBV18,once,.,TRBJ2-4
CASSLGLAGETQYF,TGTGCCAGCAGCCTAGGGCTAGCGGGAGAGACCCAGTACTTC,TRBV9,.,TRBD2,TRBJ2-5
CASSLRDPTGNTIYF,TGTGCCAGCAGCTTACGGGACCCGACGGGGAACACCATATATTTT,TRBV11-3,.,.,TRBJ1-3
CASTFSGGPDNEQFF,TGTGCCAGTACCTTTTCTGGAGGGCCTGACAATGAGCAGTTCTTC,TRBV19,.,.,TRBJ2-1
CASRASGVDEQYF,TGTGCCAGCAGAGCTAGCGGGGTAGACGAGCAGTACTTC,TRBV9,.,TRBD2,TRBJ2-7
CASSYYGSSYNEQFF,TGTGCCAGCAGTTACTATGGCAGCTCCTACAATGAGCAGTTCTTC,TRBV6-5,few,.,TRBJ2-1
CASHGRYGDEQYF,TGTGCCAGCCACGGCAGGTACGGAGACGAGCAGTACTTC,TRBV5-4,few,.,TRBJ2-7
CASSPTIYETGRPYEQYF,TGTGCCAGCTCACCGACCATCTATGAAACGGGACGCCCCTACGAGCAGTACTTC,TRBV18,few,.,TRBJ2-7
CSGLKETQYF,TGCAGTGGATTAAAAGAGACCCAGTACTTC,TRBV20-1,.,.,TRBJ2-5
CASSPRTSSGTDTQYF,TGTGCCAGCTCACCTAGGACTAGCTCGGGCACAGATACGCAGTATTTT,TRBV18,.,TRBD2,TRBJ2-3
CASIGDEQFF,TGTGCCAGCATAGGGGATGAGCAGTTCTTC,TRBV6-1,.,.,TRBJ2-1
CASSQVRGAGTPLHF,TGCGCCAGCAGCCAAGTCCGGGGGGCTGGGACACCCCTCCACTTT,TRBV4-3,.,.,TRBJ1-6
CASSLRPAMVGRKEQETQYF,TGTGCCAGCAGCTTACGGCCCGCGATGGTGGGTAGGAAAGAACAAGAGACCCAGTACTTC,TRBV7-8,.,.,TRBJ2-5
CASSLFTGGQDEQYF,TGTGCCAGCAGCTTGTTTACAGGGGGCCAAGACGAGCAGTACTTC,TRBV5-4,.,TRBD1,TRBJ2-7
CASSPYTGNTIYF,TGTGCCAGCAGCCCCTATACTGGAAACACCATATATTTT,TRBV7-8,.,.,TRBJ1-3
CASSSISGLAGFPTDTQYF,TGTGCCAGCAGCTCAATTTCCGGACTAGCGGGATTCCCCACAGATACGCAGTATTTT,TRBV11-2,.,TRBD2,TRBJ2-3
CASSPARAGNQPQHF,TGTGCCAGCAGCCCCGCCAGGGCCGGCAATCAGCCCCAGCATTTT,TRBV7-2,.,.,TRBJ1-5
CASSRQGTGAGEQYF,TGTGCCAGCAGTCGACAGGGAACGGGGGCGGGGGAGCAGTACTTC,TRBV7-2,.,.,TRBJ2-7
CAWSGDRGVQQYF,TGTGCCTGGAGTGGAGACAGGGGGGTTCAGCAGTACTTC,TRBV30,.,TRBD1,TRBJ2-7